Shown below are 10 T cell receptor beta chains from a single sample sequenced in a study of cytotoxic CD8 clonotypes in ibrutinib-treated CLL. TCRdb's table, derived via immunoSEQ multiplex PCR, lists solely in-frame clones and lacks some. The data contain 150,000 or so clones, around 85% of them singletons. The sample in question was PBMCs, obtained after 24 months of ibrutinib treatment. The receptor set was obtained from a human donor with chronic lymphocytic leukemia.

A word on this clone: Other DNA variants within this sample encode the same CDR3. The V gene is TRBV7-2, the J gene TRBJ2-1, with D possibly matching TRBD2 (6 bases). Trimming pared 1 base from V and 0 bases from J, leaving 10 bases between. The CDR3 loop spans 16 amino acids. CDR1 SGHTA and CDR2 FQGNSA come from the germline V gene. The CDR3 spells CASSLGGGVSYNEQFF. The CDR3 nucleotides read TGTGCCAGCAGCTTAGGGGGCGGGGTCTCCTACAATGAGCAGTTCTTC. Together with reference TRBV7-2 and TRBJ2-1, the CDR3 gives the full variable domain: GAGVSQSPSNKVTEKGKDVELRCDPISGHTALYWYRQSLGQGLEFLIYFQGNSAPDKSGLPSDRFSAERTGGSVSTLTIQRTQQEDSAVYLCASSLGGGVSYNEQFFGPGTRLTVL.

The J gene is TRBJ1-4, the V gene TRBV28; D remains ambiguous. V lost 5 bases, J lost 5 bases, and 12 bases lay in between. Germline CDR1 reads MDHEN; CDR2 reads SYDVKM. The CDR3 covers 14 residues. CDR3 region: CASSARVTNEKLFF. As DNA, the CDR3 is TGTGCCAGCAGTGCCCGGGTGACGAATGAAAAACTGTTTTTT.

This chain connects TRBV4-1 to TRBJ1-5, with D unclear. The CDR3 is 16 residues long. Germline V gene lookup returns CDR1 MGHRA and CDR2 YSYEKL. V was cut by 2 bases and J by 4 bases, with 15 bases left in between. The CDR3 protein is CASSQLTPRSNQPQHF. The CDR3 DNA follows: TGCGCCAGCAGCCAACTTACCCCCCGGTCAAATCAGCCCCAGCATTTT.

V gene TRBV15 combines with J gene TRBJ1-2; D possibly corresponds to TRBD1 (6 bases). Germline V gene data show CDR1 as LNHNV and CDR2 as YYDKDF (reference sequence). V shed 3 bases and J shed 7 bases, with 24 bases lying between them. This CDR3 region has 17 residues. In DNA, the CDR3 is TGTGCCACCAGCAGGGCCCGGGGGGCCGGGTCCTTAGCTGGCTACACCTTC. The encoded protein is CATSRARGAGSLAGYTF.

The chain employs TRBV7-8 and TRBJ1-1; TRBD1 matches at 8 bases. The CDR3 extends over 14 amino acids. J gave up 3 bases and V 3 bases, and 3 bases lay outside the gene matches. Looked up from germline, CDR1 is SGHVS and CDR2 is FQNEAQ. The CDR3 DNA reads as TGTGCCAGCAGCTTCAGGGGGCGGGACACTGAAGCTTTCTTT. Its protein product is CASSFRGRDTEAFF.

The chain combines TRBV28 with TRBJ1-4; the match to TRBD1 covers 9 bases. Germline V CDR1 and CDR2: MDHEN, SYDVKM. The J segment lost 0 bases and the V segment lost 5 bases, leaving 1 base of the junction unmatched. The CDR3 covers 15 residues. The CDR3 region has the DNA TGTGCCAGCAGTCGGACAGGGGCAACTAATGAAAAACTGTTTTTT. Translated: CASSRTGATNEKLFF.

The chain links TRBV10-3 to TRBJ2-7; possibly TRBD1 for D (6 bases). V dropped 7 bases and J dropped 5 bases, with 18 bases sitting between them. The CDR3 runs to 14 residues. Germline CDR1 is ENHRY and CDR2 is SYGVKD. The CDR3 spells CAINPDSARDEQYF. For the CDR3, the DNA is TGTGCCATCAACCCGGACAGCGCCAGGGACGAGCAGTACTTC.

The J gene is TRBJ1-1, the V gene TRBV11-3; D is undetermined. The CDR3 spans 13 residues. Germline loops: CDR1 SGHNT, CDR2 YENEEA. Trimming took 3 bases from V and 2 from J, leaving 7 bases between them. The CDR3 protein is CASSFTVNTEAFF. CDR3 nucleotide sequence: TGTGCCAGCAGCTTCACTGTTAACACTGAAGCTTTCTTT.

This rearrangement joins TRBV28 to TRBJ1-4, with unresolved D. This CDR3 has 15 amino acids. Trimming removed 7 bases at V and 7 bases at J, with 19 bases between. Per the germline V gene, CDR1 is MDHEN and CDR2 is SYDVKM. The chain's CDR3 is CASTQINSGGEKLFF. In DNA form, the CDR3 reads TGTGCCAGCACACAAATCAATTCGGGCGGTGAAAAACTGTTTTTT.

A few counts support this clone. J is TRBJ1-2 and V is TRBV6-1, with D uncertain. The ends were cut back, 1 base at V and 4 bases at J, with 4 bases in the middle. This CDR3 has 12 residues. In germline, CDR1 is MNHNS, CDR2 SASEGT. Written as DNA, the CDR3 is TGTGCCAGCAGTGAAGACGGCTATGGCTACACCTTC. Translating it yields CASSEDGYGYTF.